This record covers a single T cell receptor (beta chain). Its antigen is currently unknown. A second roughly 7 to 12 cycle PCR used barcoded and J-beta primers. TCRdb re-called the 5' RACE reads through MiXCR, storing one row per CDR3 protein. Found here are roughly 800,000 distinct CDR3 sequences, 58% of them singletons; the top ten hold around 20%. The source of the sample is a study of blood T cells in healthy people across ages. The study's findings and limits: Donors of long life had a larger count of naive CD4+ cells and greater diversity than aged donors.

Germline CDR1 and CDR2: SGHKS and YYEKEE (reference sequence). CDR3 size: 14 residues. V lost 2 bases, J lost 2 bases, and 10 bases lay in between. Those donating, healthy Caucasian individuals from Russia, were aged roughly 6 to 100. The clonotype was recovered from a man under 40 in good health. Material for sequencing was blood. The V gene is TRBV5-5, the J gene TRBJ2-5, with D perhaps TRBD1 or TRBD2 (5 bases each). This chain's CDR3 is CASSLPWGQETQYF. As DNA, the CDR3 is TGTGCCAGCAGCTTACCCTGGGGGCAAGAGACCCAGTACTTC.